Given below is one T cell receptor beta chain in context. Antigen unknown. The CDR3 length is 13 residues. The germline V gene has CDR1 LNHDA and CDR2 SQIVND (reference sequence). V was trimmed by 4 bases and J by 1 base, leaving 7 bases between them. Generated by immunoSEQ multiplex PCR, the TCRdb table keeps only in-frame clones and is missing some. Among 2,100,000 or so clones listed, more than 90% were seen once. This record belongs to a study of shared clonotypes between healthy human individuals. For the study at large: Participating donors consisted of a couple of women and a few men aged 18 to 49. Findings and caveats of the study: Rarefaction exposed incomplete sorted-subset sequencing despite large depth.

The TCR sequence derives from a man between 18 and 29 years old in good health. This chain joins TRBV19 and TRBJ2-5; either TRBD1 or TRBD2 may fit D (5 bases each). The sequencing sample was made of naive CD4+ T cells sorted from blood. Subset reported: CD45RA+ positively selected. The CDR3 DNA sequence: TGTGCCAGTAGTAGAGGGGTCCAAGAGACCCAGTACTTC. This encodes CASSRGVQETQYF.